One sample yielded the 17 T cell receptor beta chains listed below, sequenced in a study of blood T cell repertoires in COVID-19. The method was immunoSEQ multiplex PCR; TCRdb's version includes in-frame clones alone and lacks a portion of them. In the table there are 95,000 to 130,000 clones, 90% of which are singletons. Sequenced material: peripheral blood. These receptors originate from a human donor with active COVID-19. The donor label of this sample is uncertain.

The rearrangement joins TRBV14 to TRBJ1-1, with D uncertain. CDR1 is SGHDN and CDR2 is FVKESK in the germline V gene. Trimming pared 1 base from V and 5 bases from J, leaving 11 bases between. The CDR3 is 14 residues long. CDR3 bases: TGTGCCAGCAGCCAAGGGGCTTACTTAACTGAAGCTTTCTTT. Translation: CASSQGAYLTEAFF.

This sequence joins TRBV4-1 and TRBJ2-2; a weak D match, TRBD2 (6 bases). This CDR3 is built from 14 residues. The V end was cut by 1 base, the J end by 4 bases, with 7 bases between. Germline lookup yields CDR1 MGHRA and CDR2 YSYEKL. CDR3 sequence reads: CASSQGGITGELFF. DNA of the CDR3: TGCGCCAGCAGCCAAGGCGGGATCACCGGGGAGCTGTTTTTT.

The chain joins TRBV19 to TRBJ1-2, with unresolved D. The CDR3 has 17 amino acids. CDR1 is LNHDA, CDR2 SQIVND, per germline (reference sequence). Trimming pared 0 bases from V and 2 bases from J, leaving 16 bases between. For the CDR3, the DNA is TGTGCCAGTAGTATAGATTGGCATGGCAGGCAAAACTATGGCTACACCTTC. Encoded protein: CASSIDWHGRQNYGYTF.

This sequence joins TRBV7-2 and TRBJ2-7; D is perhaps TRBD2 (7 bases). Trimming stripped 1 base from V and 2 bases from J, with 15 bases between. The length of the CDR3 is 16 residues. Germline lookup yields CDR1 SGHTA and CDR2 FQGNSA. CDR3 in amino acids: CASSLGILGGPYEQYF. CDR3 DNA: TGTGCCAGCAGCTTAGGAATTCTGGGGGGGCCCTACGAGCAGTACTTC.

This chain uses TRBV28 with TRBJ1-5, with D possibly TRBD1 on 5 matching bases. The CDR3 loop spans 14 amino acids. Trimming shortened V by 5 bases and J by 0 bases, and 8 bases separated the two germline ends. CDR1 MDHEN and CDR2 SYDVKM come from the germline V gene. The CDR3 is CASSPDNSNQPQHF. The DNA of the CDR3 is TGTGCCAGCAGTCCGGACAATAGCAATCAGCCCCAGCATTTT.

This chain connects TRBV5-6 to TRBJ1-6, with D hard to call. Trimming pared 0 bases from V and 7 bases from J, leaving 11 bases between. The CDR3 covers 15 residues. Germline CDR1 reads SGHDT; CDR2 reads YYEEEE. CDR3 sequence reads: CASSLEQIGNSPLHF. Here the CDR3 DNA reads TGTGCCAGCAGCTTGGAACAAATCGGGAATTCACCCCTCCACTTT.

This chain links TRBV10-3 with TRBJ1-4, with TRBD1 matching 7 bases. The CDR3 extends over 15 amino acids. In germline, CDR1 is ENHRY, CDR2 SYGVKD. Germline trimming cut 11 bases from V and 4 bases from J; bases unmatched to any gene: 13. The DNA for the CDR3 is TGTGCCCCAACAACGAGGGGGACAGTTAATGAAAAACTGTTTTTT. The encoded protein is CAPTTRGTVNEKLFF.

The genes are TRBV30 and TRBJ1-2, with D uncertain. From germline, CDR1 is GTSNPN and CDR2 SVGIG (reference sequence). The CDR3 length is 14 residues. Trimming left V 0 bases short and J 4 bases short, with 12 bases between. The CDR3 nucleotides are TGTGCCTGGAGTGTAATTTCAGTTGCCTATGGCTACACCTTC. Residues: CAWSVISVAYGYTF.

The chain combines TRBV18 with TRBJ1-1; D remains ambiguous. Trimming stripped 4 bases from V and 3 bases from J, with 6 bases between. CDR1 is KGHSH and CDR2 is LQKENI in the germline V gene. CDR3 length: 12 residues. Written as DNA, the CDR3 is TGTGCCAGCTCACGAGATGACACTGAAGCTTTCTTT. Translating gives CASSRDDTEAFF.

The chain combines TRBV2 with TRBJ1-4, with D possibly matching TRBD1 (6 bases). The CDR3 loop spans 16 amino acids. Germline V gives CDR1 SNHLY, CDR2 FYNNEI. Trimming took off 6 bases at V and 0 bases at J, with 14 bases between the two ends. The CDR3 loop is CASRVGTLATNEKLFF. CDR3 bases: TGTGCCAGCAGGGTCGGGACACTAGCAACTAATGAAAAACTGTTTTTT.

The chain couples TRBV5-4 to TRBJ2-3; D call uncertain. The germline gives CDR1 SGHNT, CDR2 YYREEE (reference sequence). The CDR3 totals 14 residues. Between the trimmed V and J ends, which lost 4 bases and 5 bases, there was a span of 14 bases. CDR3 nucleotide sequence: TGTGCCAGCAGCGGTGACCTCAGGATAGATACGCAGTATTTT. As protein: CASSGDLRIDTQYF. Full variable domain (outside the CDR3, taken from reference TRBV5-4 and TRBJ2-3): ETGVTQSPTHLIKTRGQQVTLRCSSQSGHNTVSWYQQALGQGPQFIFQYYREEENGRGNFPPRFSGLQFPNYSSELNVNALELDDSALYLCASSGDLRIDTQYFGPGTRLTVL.

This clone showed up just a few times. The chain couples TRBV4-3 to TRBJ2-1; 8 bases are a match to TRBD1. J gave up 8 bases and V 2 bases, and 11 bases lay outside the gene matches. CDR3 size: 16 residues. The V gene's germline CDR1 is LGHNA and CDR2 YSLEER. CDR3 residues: CASSQQADRGWDEQFF. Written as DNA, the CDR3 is TGCGCCAGCAGCCAACAGGCAGACAGGGGATGGGATGAGCAGTTCTTC.

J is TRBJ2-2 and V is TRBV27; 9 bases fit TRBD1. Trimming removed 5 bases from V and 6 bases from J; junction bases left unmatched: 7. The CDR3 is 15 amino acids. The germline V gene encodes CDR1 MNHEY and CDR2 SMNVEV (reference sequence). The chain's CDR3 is CASSKGQGLPGELFF. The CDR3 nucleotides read TGTGCCAGCAGTAAGGGACAGGGTTTACCCGGGGAGCTGTTTTTT.

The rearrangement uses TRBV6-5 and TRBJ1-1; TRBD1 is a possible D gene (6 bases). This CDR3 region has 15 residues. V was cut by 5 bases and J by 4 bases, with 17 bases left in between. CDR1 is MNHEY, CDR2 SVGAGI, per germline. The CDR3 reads CASSLGGAGVTEAFF. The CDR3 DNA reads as TGTGCCAGCAGTCTTGGGGGCGCGGGGGTCACTGAAGCTTTCTTT.

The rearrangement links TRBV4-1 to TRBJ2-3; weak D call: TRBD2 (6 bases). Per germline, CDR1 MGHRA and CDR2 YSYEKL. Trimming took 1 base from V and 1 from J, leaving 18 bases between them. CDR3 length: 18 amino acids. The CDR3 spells CASSQGPAGTPGTDTQYF. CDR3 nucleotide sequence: TGCGCCAGCAGCCAAGGTCCGGCGGGGACCCCGGGCACAGATACGCAGTATTTT.

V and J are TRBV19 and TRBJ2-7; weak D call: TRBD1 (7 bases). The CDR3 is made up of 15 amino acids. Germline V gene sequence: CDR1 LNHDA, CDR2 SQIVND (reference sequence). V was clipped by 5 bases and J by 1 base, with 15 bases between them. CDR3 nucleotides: TGTGCCAGTAGTGTTACAGGGGCGGGGTCCTACGAGCAGTACTTC. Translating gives CASSVTGAGSYEQYF.

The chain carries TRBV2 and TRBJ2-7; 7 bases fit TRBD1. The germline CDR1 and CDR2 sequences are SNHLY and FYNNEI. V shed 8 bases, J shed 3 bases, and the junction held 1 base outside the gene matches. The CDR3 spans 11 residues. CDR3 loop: CASHRGYEQYF. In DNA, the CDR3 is TGTGCCAGCCACAGGGGCTACGAGCAGTACTTC.